The 18 T cell receptor beta chains presented below share a single source sample, sequenced in a study of Tregs in tolerant kidney transplant recipients (dated by TCRdb to about 2019). The sample's time point label, decoded: blood sample drawn before combined kidney and bone marrow transplant. Library preparation used the immunoSEQ multiplex PCR assay. TCRdb provides this immuneACCESS table in a form limited to in-frame rearrangements. Some clones are lacking; in checked studies, under half of them reflect an unresolved V gene, and why the rest are absent is not known. The sample profile shows about 61,000 clones; roughly 88% of them were found once. The ten largest account for 2.1% of the sample. Specimen: Tregs from blood, collected before the transplant. All receptors derive from a human donor who received a combined kidney and bone marrow transplant.

This chain connects TRBV5-4 to TRBJ2-3, with 11 bases aligning to TRBD2. Germline V gives CDR1 SGHNT, CDR2 YYREEE (reference sequence). With 1 base clipped from V and 4 bases from J, the junction kept 2 bases outside the gene matches. The CDR3 has 15 residues. This CDR3 is CASSLPLAGADTQYF. The CDR3 region has the DNA TGTGCCAGCAGCTTGCCACTAGCGGGAGCAGATACGCAGTATTTT.

This chain uses TRBV2 with TRBJ2-5; TRBD1 matches at 7 bases. Per the germline V gene, CDR1 is SNHLY and CDR2 is FYNNEI. The trim removed 11 bases at V and 1 base at J, leaving 10 bases unmatched. The CDR3 extends over 14 amino acids. In DNA, the CDR3 is TGTGCCCACAGGGGTCCCGGATTCCAAGAGACCCAGTACTTC. It encodes CAHRGPGFQETQYF.

The chain links TRBV10-2 to TRBJ2-7; 7 bases align to TRBD2. In germline, CDR1 is WSHSY, CDR2 SAAADI. V lost 2 bases to trimming and J lost 6 bases; unmatched junction nucleotides: 7. The CDR3 sequence is 14 residues long. This CDR3 is CASSEPLGGTEQYF. Written as DNA, the CDR3 is TGCGCCAGCAGTGAGCCTCTGGGAGGGACCGAGCAGTACTTC.

The chain carries TRBV2 and TRBJ2-4, with D possibly TRBD1 on 6 matching bases. CDR1 is SNHLY, CDR2 FYNNEI, per germline. The CDR3 has 13 amino acids. Trimming removed 8 bases from V and 5 bases from J, with 13 bases in between. CDR3 in DNA: TGTGCCAGCCATACAGGGTTTCAAAACATTCAGTACTTC. The encoded protein is CASHTGFQNIQYF.

The V gene is TRBV7-2, the J gene TRBJ1-5; weak D call: TRBD1 (5 bases). The V end lost 3 bases, the J end lost 3 bases, and 12 bases lay between the germline ends. Germline CDR1 SGHTA, CDR2 FQGNSA. The CDR3 sequence is 15 residues long. The CDR3 DNA sequence: TGTGCCAGCAGCTTGCAATCAGGGAACAATCAGCCCCAGCATTTT. Its translation: CASSLQSGNNQPQHF.

This chain connects TRBV27 to TRBJ1-2; 7 nucleotides line up with TRBD1. V dropped 5 bases and J dropped 8; count of bases not matched to a gene: 2. The CDR3 sequence is 11 residues long. Per germline, CDR1 MNHEY and CDR2 SMNVEV (reference sequence). This CDR3 reads CASSPTGGYTF. The CDR3 DNA follows: TGTGCCAGCAGTCCGACAGGGGGCTACACCTTC.

V usage is TRBV27 and J usage is TRBJ1-5; no firm D call. Between the trimmed V and J ends, which lost 6 bases and 5 bases, there was a span of 11 bases. This CDR3 is built from 13 residues. The germline CDR1 and CDR2 sequences are MNHEY and SMNVEV (reference sequence). CDR3 coding DNA: TGTGCCAGCAGCCCCACACGTTATCAGCCCCAGCATTTT. It codes for CASSPTRYQPQHF.

The CDR3 DNA sequence: TGTGCCAGCAGTTTGGGGGGTAATCAAGAGACCCAGTACTTC. This translates into CASSLGGNQETQYF. The V call is TRBV6-5, the J call TRBJ2-5; the D gene is possibly TRBD2 (6 bases). Per the germline V gene, CDR1 is MNHEY and CDR2 is SVGAGI. The CDR3 extends over 14 amino acids. V lost 4 bases, J lost 2 bases, and 11 bases lay in between.

This clone was detected once. V usage is TRBV2 and J usage is TRBJ2-7; the match to TRBD1 covers 8 bases. The CDR3 sequence is 18 residues long. With V trimmed by 1 base and J by 1 base, 12 bases remained unmatched. In germline, CDR1 is SNHLY, CDR2 FYNNEI. In DNA, the CDR3 is TGTGCCAGCAGTGAAGGGTCCCTCCGACAGGGGTGGTCCTACGAGCAGTACTTC. This encodes CASSEGSLRQGWSYEQYF.

The chain is built from TRBV5-1 and TRBJ1-6, with D hard to call. This CDR3 contains 15 residues. Germline CDR1 is SGHRS and CDR2 is YFSETQ. V was pared by 0 bases and J by 2 bases, with 6 bases between. The CDR3 is CASSLAGAYNSPLHF. The CDR3 DNA reads as TGCGCCAGCAGCTTGGCGGGTGCCTATAATTCACCCCTCCACTTT.

The V and J genes are TRBV28 and TRBJ2-5; 7 bases are shared with TRBD1. This CDR3 is built from 14 residues. Unmatched junction bases numbered 5, after V lost 6 bases and J lost 1 base. The germline CDR1 and CDR2 sequences are MDHEN and SYDVKM. CDR3 bases: TGTGCCAGCAGAGACAGGGTCACCCAAGAGACCCAGTACTTC. The encoded protein is CASRDRVTQETQYF.

The V and J genes are TRBV7-8 and TRBJ2-7; 9 nucleotides align to TRBD2. Trimming removed 3 bases from V and 6 bases from J; junction bases left unmatched: 18. CDR1 is SGHVS and CDR2 is FQNEAQ in the germline V gene. CDR3 length: 18 amino acids. The CDR3 is CASSLGRSSGIRGAEQYF. The CDR3 region has the DNA TGTGCCAGCAGCTTGGGACGCTCTAGCGGGATACGTGGGGCCGAGCAGTACTTC.

This chain connects TRBV13 to TRBJ2-7; the D is unclear. Trimming cost V 0 bases and J 4 bases, with 10 bases left between them. Germline V gene lookup returns CDR1 PRHDT and CDR2 FYEKMQ (reference sequence). The CDR3 consists of 14 residues. The CDR3 DNA reads as TGTGCCAGCAGCTTAGGGGACGACGGTTACGAGCAGTACTTC. Its protein product is CASSLGDDGYEQYF.

V is TRBV5-1 and J is TRBJ2-5, with D perhaps given as TRBD1 or TRBD2 (5 bases each). The J call may be wrong; the DNA end is better matched by TRBJ2-7. Germline V gene lookup returns CDR1 SGHRS and CDR2 YFSETQ. The CDR3 runs 15 residues. In DNA form, the CDR3 reads TGCGCCAGCAGCTTCTCCCCGGGGCGGACCTACGAGCAGTACTTC. Protein: CASSFSPGRTYEQYF.

CDR3 DNA: TGTGCCAGCAGCACCCGACAAGTAGGGGATACCGGGGAGCTGTTTTTT. This sequence encodes CASSTRQVGDTGELFF. The rearrangement joins TRBV5-4 to TRBJ2-2; perhaps TRBD1 as D (5 bases). V lost 4 bases and J 5 bases, leaving 18 bases between the germline ends. This CDR3 region has 16 residues. In germline, CDR1 is SGHNT, CDR2 YYREEE (reference sequence).

The J gene is TRBJ1-1, the V gene TRBV2, with unresolved D. The CDR3 totals 13 residues. Trimming took off 5 bases at V and 1 base at J, with 8 bases between the two ends. Germline V gives CDR1 SNHLY, CDR2 FYNNEI. The CDR3, as DNA: TGTGCCAGCAGTTCTGACACGAACACTGAAGCTTTCTTT. This sequence encodes CASSSDTNTEAFF.

The chain has TRBV10-3 and TRBJ2-3; 7 nucleotides agree with TRBD1. Trimming cost V 4 bases and J 0 bases; bases outside gene matches: 1. The CDR3 covers 14 residues. Germline V lookup: CDR1 ENHRY, CDR2 SYGVKD. The CDR3 loop reads CAISVGQSTDTQYF. The CDR3 bases are TGTGCCATCAGTGTGGGACAGAGCACAGATACGCAGTATTTT.

The V gene is TRBV7-9, the J gene TRBJ1-5; no definite D call. V lost 3 bases to trimming and J lost 2 bases, with 8 bases between them. This CDR3 region has 14 residues. Germline V gives CDR1 SEHNR, CDR2 FQNEAQ (reference sequence). In nucleotides, the CDR3 is TGTGCCAGCAGCTTCGATCCGGGCAATCAGCCCCAGCATTTT. This encodes CASSFDPGNQPQHF. The variable domain in full, with the rest retrieved from reference TRBV7-9 and TRBJ1-5, is DTGVSQNPRHKITKRGQNVTFRCDPISEHNRLYWYRQTLGQGPEFLTYFQNEAQLEKSRLLSDRFSAERPKGSFSTLEIQRTEQGDSAMYLCASSFDPGNQPQHFGDGTRLSIL.